This record covers a single T cell receptor beta chain. Its binding antigen is unknown. Base qualities were left out, and no much larger clone turns up one base away. The sample is drawn from a study of cytomegalovirus exposure and HLA in healthy donors (dated by TCRdb to the late 2010s). Study-wide context: The roughly 650 repertoires of the first cohort and the roughly 110 validation repertoires were produced on the same platform, according to a later analysis. High-throughput TCR immunosequencing, statistical association of individual TCRs with disease status, and machine learning were combined to predict cytomegalovirus infection status. The study was designed to test whether signatures of past pathogen exposure could be identified by cataloging public T cell receptors. Along with the roughly 670-subject first cohort, a separate validation cohort of about 110 different subjects was used. Paper-wide results and their limitations: According to the authors, the approach could potentially be generalized to other disease states and immunological phenotypes. A later analysis found that TCRs clustered in the first cohort also tended to co-occur in the 120 validation repertoires, with approximately 95% of cluster scores above 0. Across donors, most TCR sequences were observed very rarely, whereas some public TCRs were present in many individuals. The study listed approximately 150 TCR beta chains as associated with cytomegalovirus. In both the original and validation cohorts, the classifier was reported to diagnose cytomegalovirus status with high specificity and sensitivity. In vitro tests confirmed that a few of the cytomegalovirus-associated TCR beta chains recognize cytomegalovirus antigens. A later analysis lacked HLA typing for the validation cohort, so it scored co-occurrence in that cohort across all 110 or so repertoires.

V ends up 6 bases short and J 0 bases short, with an unmatched junction base count of 3. CDR1 and CDR2 are drawn from the germline V gene: MNHEY, SVGAGI. Taken from cysteine to phenylalanine, the CDR3 has 14 residues. The DNA shown is the 42-base CDR3, in frame from base 1. The donors were included in the validation cohort of around 120 subjects, a group kept apart from the approximately 650-subject first cohort. The method behind the library was the immunoSEQ multiplex PCR assay. In the paper's pipeline: A statistical classification framework was built for diagnosing cytomegalovirus status from the catalog of TCR beta chain sequences. What TCRdb holds here is the immuneACCESS table cut down to in-frame rearrangements. Part of the clones is not present; checked against another copy, under half of the missing clones reflect an unresolved V gene, and the others are unexplained. Clonal size and the V and J genes are those of that table, whereas D and trimming came from the DNA. The sample table records 200,000 to 250,000 clones; around four fifths of these occur just once. Around 15% of the sample comes from the top ten.

The sequence came from a woman between 25 and 40 years old in good health and CMV-seropositive. The receptor chain draws on TRBV6-5 and TRBJ2-3, and 7 junctional nucleotides match TRBD1. Sequencing was done on a sample of PBMCs. CDR3 sequence: CASRGDRSTDTQYF. The nucleotide sequence reads TGTGCCAGCAGGGGGGACAGAAGCACAGATACGCAGTATTTT.